This is a list of T cell receptor beta chains from one sample in a study of T cell repertoires in cytomegalovirus infection. TCRdb analysed the reads with MiXCR anew, one entry per CDR3 protein. The sample lists under 300,000 distinct CDR3 sequences, over 15% occurring once. Sequenced sample: CD8+ T cells from PBMCs. Receptors were obtained from a human donor in good health (CMV status not recorded). Some clones in this sample may be carry-over from other donors' samples. Each CDR3 is given with its conserved first and last residue. A D gene is named only where the DNA matches it firmly. Clone size is stated in some rows and not others, as once, few, many or a class when expanded.

V gene,clone size,D gene,J gene,CDR3 DNA,CDR3 protein
TRBV4-1,NA,NA,TRBJ1-2,TGCGCCAGCAGCCAAGAGTGGCGCGGATCCTTTGGCTACACCTTC,CASSQEWRGSFGYTF
TRBV7-2,many,NA,TRBJ1-3,TGTGCCAGCAGCTTAGGGGCAGGGTCTGGAAACACCATATATTTT,CASSLGAGSGNTIYF
TRBV9,NA,NA,TRBJ1-2,TGTGCCAGCAGCGTAGGGCCGTATGGCTACACCTTC,CASSVGPYGYTF
TRBV5-1,NA,TRBD1,TRBJ2-7,TGCGCCAGCAGCCTCGACTACGGGACAGGGGTTTTGTACGAGCAGTACTTC,CASSLDYGTGVLYEQYF
TRBV9,NA,TRBD2,TRBJ2-1,TGTGCCAGCAGCGTAGAACCCAGCGGGGTTAGCACCGATGAGCAGTTCTTC,CASSVEPSGVSTDEQFF
TRBV7-9,few,NA,TRBJ1-4,TGTGCCAGCAGCCCGAGGGAGGTTGCTAATGAAAAACTGTTTTTT,CASSPREVANEKLFF
TRBV28,NA,NA,TRBJ2-3,TGTGCCAACAGTTTGGGGTCCGCAGATACGCAGTATTTT,CANSLGSADTQYF
TRBV12-5,NA,NA,TRBJ1-1,TGTGCTAGTGGTTATGACATAAACATGAACACTGAAGCTTTCTTT,CASGYDINMNTEAFF
TRBV19,few,NA,TRBJ1-5,TGTGCCAGTAGTGCCAGTAGCAATCAGCCCCAGCATTTT,CASSASSNQPQHF
TRBV10-3,NA,TRBD1,TRBJ1-1,TGTGCCACCGGACAGGTAGAGACTGAAGCTTTCTTT,CATGQVETEAFF
TRBV7-9,many,TRBD2,TRBJ2-1,TGTGCCAGCAGCTTAGCTCTAGCGGGGGGGATTAAGAACAATGAGCAGTTCTTC,CASSLALAGGIKNNEQFF
TRBV7-8,many,TRBD1,TRBJ2-7,TGTGCCAGCAGCAAACCGGGACAGGGCTACGAGCAGTACTTC,CASSKPGQGYEQYF
TRBV6-6,NA,NA,TRBJ2-7,TGTGCCAGCAGTTACCGGGACCTAAAGTACTTC,CASSYRDLKYF
TRBV12-3/TRBV12-4,many,TRBD1,TRBJ1-5,TGTGCCAGCAGTTCGGAGGACAGGGCGGATCAGCCCCAGCATTTT,CASSSEDRADQPQHF
TRBV5-4,few,TRBD2,TRBJ2-1,TGTGCCGCCGCGGAGGAGCGGGGGCCCAATGAGCAGTTCTTC,CAAAEERGPNEQFF
TRBV12-3/TRBV12-4,few,NA,TRBJ2-1,TGTGCCAGCAGTTTGAGGGTCAATGAGCAGTTCTTC,CASSLRVNEQFF
TRBV19,few,NA,TRBJ1-6,TGTGCCAGTAGTTGGACTAGCTCCTATAATTCACCCCTCCACTTT,CASSWTSSYNSPLHF
TRBV15,once,TRBD1,TRBJ1-5,TGTGCCACCAGCAGTTCGACAGGGACCGGTCAGCCCCAGCATTTT,CATSSSTGTGQPQHF
TRBV18,NA,NA,TRBJ2-7,TGTGCCAGCTCACGAGATGGGAGCTCCTACGAGCAGTACTTC,CASSRDGSSYEQYF
TRBV5-1,NA,NA,TRBJ1-1,TGCGCCAGCAGCTACTTGTCGGTTCCTTTCTTT,CASSYLSVPFF
TRBV4-2,many,NA,TRBJ2-1,TGTGCCAGCAGCCAAGAACCTGGCTTAGATAATGAGCAGTTCTTC,CASSQEPGLDNEQFF
TRBV24-1,few,TRBD1,TRBJ2-1,TGTGCCACCAGTGAACCAACATCAGGGGGCAGTGAGCAGTTCTTC,CATSEPTSGGSEQFF
TRBV7-6,many,TRBD1,TRBJ2-1,TGTGCCAGCAGCATAGACCGGGACAGGGCCTACAAGGAGCAGTTCTTC,CASSIDRDRAYKEQFF
TRBV6-4,medium-sized,TRBD1,TRBJ2-1,TGTGCCAGCAGTGAGACCGGGACAGGGTTTAATGAGCAGTTCTTC,CASSETGTGFNEQFF
TRBV27,NA,NA,TRBJ1-5,TGTGCCAGCAGTTCAGGAGGGGTCCACAATCAGCCCCAGCATTTT,CASSSGGVHNQPQHF
TRBV11-2,NA,TRBD1,TRBJ2-7,TGTGCCAGCAGCTTAGATGGGACAGAAAACGAGCAGTACTTC,CASSLDGTENEQYF
TRBV15,few,NA,TRBJ1-2,TGTGCCACCAGCAGAGATTCGGCAGTGTATGGCTACACCTTC,CATSRDSAVYGYTF
TRBV28,many,TRBD1,TRBJ1-2,TGTGCCAGCAGTTTAAGGGACAGGACCTATGGCTACACCTTC,CASSLRDRTYGYTF
TRBV6-6,NA,TRBD2,TRBJ2-1,TGTGCCAGCGCTCTGGCGGGGGGCAACAATGAGCAGTTCTTC,CASALAGGNNEQFF
TRBV6-2/TRBV6-3,few,TRBD2,TRBJ2-1,TGTGCCAGCAGTACACTAGCGGGGGTCTACAATGAGCAGTTCTTC,CASSTLAGVYNEQFF
TRBV14,NA,TRBD1,TRBJ1-4,TGTGCCAGCAGCAGTATCCAGGGGGCCTTTAATGAAAAACTGTTTTTT,CASSSIQGAFNEKLFF
TRBV4-3,few,TRBD1,TRBJ1-3,TGCGCCAGCAGCCAAGGCCCGTCCGGGACAGCTGGAAACACCATATATTTT,CASSQGPSGTAGNTIYF
TRBV7-9,NA,NA,TRBJ2-7,TGTGCCAGCAGCTCCAGACAGCCACTTTACTTC,CASSSRQPLYF
TRBV19,NA,NA,TRBJ1-4,TGTGCCAGTAGCACAGTACCCGTTGGTGAAAAACTGTTTTTT,CASSTVPVGEKLFF
TRBV13,few,NA,TRBJ2-7,TGTGCCAGCAGCTTGATGGGGGACTACGAGCAGTACTTC,CASSLMGDYEQYF
TRBV23-1,NA,NA,TRBJ1-5,TGCGCCAGCAGTCAATCAACCATTTCCCCCCCCACAGGGTTCGTCAATCAGCCCCAGCATTTT,CASSQSTISPPTGFVNQPQHF
TRBV5-1,NA,NA,TRBJ1-6,TGCGCCAGCAGCCCGAGCCGGGGTGAAAATTCACCCCTCCACTTT,CASSPSRGENSPLHF
TRBV27,NA,TRBD2,TRBJ2-5,TGTGCCAGCAGTTTACCCTCTAGCGGGGGTAACAGGGAGACCCAGTACTTC,CASSLPSSGGNRETQYF
TRBV10-3,many,TRBD1,TRBJ1-5,TGTGCCAGCTCGACAGGGTTCAACAATCAGCCCCAGCATTTT,CASSTGFNNQPQHF
TRBV5-4,NA,TRBD2,TRBJ2-3,TGTGCCAGCAGCTGGAGCGGGGGGGCATCAGATACGCAGTATTTT,CASSWSGGASDTQYF
TRBV4-1,NA,TRBD1,TRBJ2-1,TGCGCCAGCAGCCTGGGACAGGGGTTTTTGGATGAGCAGTTCTTC,CASSLGQGFLDEQFF
TRBV6-5,few,NA,TRBJ1-1,TGTGCCAGCAGTCCTCAACAGGGTCTGGACACTGAAGCTTTCTTT,CASSPQQGLDTEAFF
TRBV7-9,few,TRBD2,TRBJ2-2,TGTGCCAGCAGCTTAGGCCTAGCGGTTGCGGAGCTGTTTTTT,CASSLGLAVAELFF
TRBV4-1,few,TRBD2,TRBJ2-1,TGCGCCAGCAGCCCTCAAGGAGCGGGGGGGCCCAATGAGCAGTTCTTC,CASSPQGAGGPNEQFF
TRBV10-3,NA,TRBD2,TRBJ2-7,TGTGCCATCAGCGAGGTAGCGGGCGAGCAGTACTTC,CAISEVAGEQYF
TRBV6-1,many,NA,TRBJ2-7,TGTGCCAGCAGTGAATTTTGGAGACAGGCCTCCTACGAGCAGTACTTC,CASSEFWRQASYEQYF
TRBV6-2/TRBV6-3,many,NA,TRBJ2-5,TGTGCCAGCAGTTACGGGTACCAAGAGACCCAGTACTTC,CASSYGYQETQYF
TRBV6-6,few,TRBD1,TRBJ2-7,TGTGCCAGCAGTTATATGGGACAGGGGCCTAACGAGCAGTACTTC,CASSYMGQGPNEQYF
TRBV29-1,few,TRBD1,TRBJ2-5,TGCAGCGTTGAAACGACAGGGAGTGGTTTAGAGACCCAGTACTTC,CSVETTGSGLETQYF
TRBV29-1,NA,TRBD2,TRBJ2-7,TGCAGCGTTGTAGCGGGCGCTACCTTCTACGAGCAGTACTTC,CSVVAGATFYEQYF
TRBV4-1,NA,NA,TRBJ2-6,TGCGCCAGCAGGTGGGAGTCTGGGGCCAACGTCCTGACTTTC,CASRWESGANVLTF